This paragraph covers one TCR beta chain sequence. Libraries were prepared by immunoSEQ multiplex PCR; TCRdb keeps only in-frame clonotypes and omits some of them. The sample yields 200,000 or so clones, 60% to 80% seen once. These data originate in a study of cytotoxic CD8 clonotypes in ibrutinib-treated CLL. Study details: After a median of around 68 months, around 15 patients stayed remitted and about 12 progressed; responses had been partial in some 25 and complete in 2. Patients gave response samples after a median around eleven months of treatment, range 6 to 36.

Germline CDR1 reads SGHKS; CDR2 reads YYEKEE (reference sequence). This CDR3 is 17 amino acids long. Trimming cost V 5 bases and J 2 bases; bases outside gene matches: 10. The input for sequencing was PBMCs, taken after 12 months of ibrutinib treatment. The chain recombines TRBV5-5 with TRBJ1-5, with 10 bases lining up with TRBD1. The origin of this receptor is a human donor with chronic lymphocytic leukemia. In DNA form, the CDR3 reads TGTGCCAGCAGTCCACTCGGGGACAGGGGCGGCAATCAGCCCCAGCATTTT. Translated: CASSPLGDRGGNQPQHF.